These 13 T cell receptor beta chains originate from one sample sequenced in a study of memory CD4+ T cells and cytomegalovirus serostatus. Single viable CD3+CD4+CD8-CD45RO+ cells were sorted as the memory CD4+ T cells. Method: immunoSEQ multiplex PCR; TCRdb's copy keeps in-frame clones and lacks some. The data contain approximately 53,000 clones, roughly four fifths of them singletons. The sample comprised memory CD4+ T cells from blood. These TCRs come from an adult in good health and CMV-seronegative.

This rearrangement joins TRBV4-1 to TRBJ1-1, with 12 bases identical to TRBD1. This CDR3 comprises 15 residues. Losses at the gene ends were 0 bases for V and 10 bases for J; bases not matched to a gene: 6. Germline CDR1 and CDR2: MGHRA and YSYEKL. CDR3 loop: CASSQEGTGGLRAFF. DNA of the CDR3: TGCGCCAGCAGCCAAGAAGGGACAGGGGGCTTGAGAGCTTTCTTT.

This clone was counted a single time. The V and J genes are TRBV28 and TRBJ1-4; possibly TRBD1 for D (6 bases). With 7 bases removed from V and 6 bases from J, the gap between germline ends came to 9 bases. This CDR3 spans 12 amino acids. Germline CDR1 is MDHEN and CDR2 is SYDVKM. The CDR3 region has the DNA TGTGCCAGCAATCAGGGGTATGAAAAACTGTTTTTT. This sequence encodes CASNQGYEKLFF.

The V and J genes are TRBV10-3 and TRBJ1-2, with D uncertain. Trimming removed 10 bases at V and 0 bases at J, with 24 bases between. CDR3 length equals 17 residues. Germline V gene data show CDR1 as ENHRY and CDR2 as SYGVKD. The CDR3 loop reads CASRSDAQLNSNYGYTF. CDR3 nucleotides: TGTGCCAGCCGCTCCGATGCTCAATTAAACTCTAACTATGGCTACACCTTC.

The chain is built from TRBV23-1 and TRBJ1-1; 8 bases map to TRBD1. TRBV23-1 qualifies as an ORF whose function is uncertain. The CDR3 spans 17 residues. The trim removed 3 bases at V and 6 bases at J, leaving 15 bases unmatched. In DNA form, the CDR3 reads TGCGCCAGCAGTCACTGGATGACAGGGGTATTTGGTTCTGAAGCTTTCTTT. Encoded protein: CASSHWMTGVFGSEAFF.

CDR3 loop: CASSQRTGGGDTQYF. Written as DNA, the CDR3 is TGTGCCAGCAGCCAACGGACAGGGGGAGGAGATACGCAGTATTTT. V and J are TRBV5-4 and TRBJ2-3; 10 bases map to TRBD1. CDR1 and CDR2 (germline): SGHNT, YYREEE (reference sequence). With 4 bases clipped from V and 5 bases from J, the junction kept 7 bases outside the gene matches. This CDR3 is 15 amino acids long.

The chain is built from TRBV4-2 and TRBJ2-2; tentatively, D is TRBD1 (6 bases). Germline lookup yields CDR1 LGHNA and CDR2 YNFKEQ. There are 16 residues in the CDR3. Trimming pared 3 bases from V and 4 bases from J, leaving 15 bases between. The CDR3 loop is CASSQMAGTPTGELFF. The CDR3, as DNA: TGTGCCAGCAGCCAGATGGCCGGGACACCCACCGGGGAGCTGTTTTTT.

The chain joins TRBV27 to TRBJ1-6; weak D call: TRBD1 (5 bases). Germline lookup yields CDR1 MNHEY and CDR2 SMNVEV (reference sequence). V lost 8 bases and J lost 8, with 10 bases in between. CDR3 length: 12 amino acids. CDR3 protein: CASGLRDSPLHF. The CDR3 nucleotides are TGTGCCAGCGGACTCAGGGATTCACCCCTCCACTTT.

V usage is TRBV6-1 and J usage is TRBJ2-7; 7 bases are shared with TRBD1. The CDR3 spans 15 residues. Trimming cost V 7 bases and J 2 bases; bases outside gene matches: 11. Germline V gene sequence: CDR1 MNHNS, CDR2 SASEGT. As DNA, the CDR3 is TGTGCCAGCATCCCGGACAGGCCTTCTCCCTACGAGCAGTACTTC. The encoded protein is CASIPDRPSPYEQYF.

The CDR3 sequence: CASSSRLAGGLNEQFF. DNA for the CDR3: TGTGCCAGCAGCTCGCGACTAGCGGGGGGGCTTAATGAGCAGTTCTTC. This chain links TRBV5-6 with TRBJ2-1, with 14 bases that match TRBD2. Germline assignment: CDR1 SGHDT and CDR2 YYEEEE. The V gene end was trimmed by 3 bases and the J gene end by 7 bases; junction bases not matched to a gene: 6. The CDR3 has 16 amino acids.

This clone has a handful of counts. The chain has TRBV7-2 and TRBJ2-1; D not certain. This CDR3 is built from 13 residues. Germline CDR1 and CDR2: SGHTA and FQGNSA. Trimming pared 4 bases from V and 10 bases from J, leaving 14 bases between. The CDR3 loop is CASSSPPLWEQFF. DNA for the CDR3: TGTGCCAGCAGCTCCCCCCCCTTATGGGAGCAGTTCTTC.

This clone was detected a few times. The rearrangement uses TRBV6-1 and TRBJ2-7; D may match TRBD1 or TRBD2 (5 bases each). CDR3 size: 14 residues. The germline CDR1 and CDR2 sequences are MNHNS and SASEGT. The germline V and J ends were trimmed by 6 bases and 2 bases, with 14 bases remaining between them. The CDR3 sequence: CASSHEGPTYEQYF. CDR3 sequence (DNA): TGTGCCAGCAGCCACGAGGGGCCAACCTACGAGCAGTACTTC.

This chain links TRBV5-4 with TRBJ2-1, with unresolved D. The ends were cut back, 5 bases at V and 6 bases at J, with 15 bases in the middle. The germline CDR1 and CDR2 sequences are SGHNT and YYREEE (reference sequence). The CDR3 length is 14 residues. Written as DNA, the CDR3 is TGTGCCAGCAGTCTAACCGGACCATTCAATGAGCAGTTCTTC. Translation: CASSLTGPFNEQFF.

This chain joins TRBV5-1 and TRBJ1-3, with 11 bases aligning to TRBD1. The CDR3 loop spans 18 amino acids. Germline CDR1 is SGHRS and CDR2 is YFSETQ. The J segment lost 0 bases and the V segment lost 0 bases, leaving 5 bases of the junction unmatched. CDR3 in DNA: TGCGCCAGCAGCTTGGGTGGACAGGGGGCGAGCTCTGGAAACACCATATATTTT. Its protein product is CASSLGGQGASSGNTIYF.